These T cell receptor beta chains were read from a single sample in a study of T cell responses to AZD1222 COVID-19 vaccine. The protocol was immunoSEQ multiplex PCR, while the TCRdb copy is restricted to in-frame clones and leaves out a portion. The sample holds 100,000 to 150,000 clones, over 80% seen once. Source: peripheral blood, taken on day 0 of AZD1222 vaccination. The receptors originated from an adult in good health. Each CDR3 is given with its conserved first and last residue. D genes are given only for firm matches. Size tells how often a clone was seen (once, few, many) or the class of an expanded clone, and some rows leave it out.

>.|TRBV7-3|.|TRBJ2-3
TGTGCCAGCACCTTTTCCGGCACAGATACGCAGTATTTT
CASTFSGTDTQYF
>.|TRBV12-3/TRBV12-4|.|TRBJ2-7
TGTGCCAGCAGTTTCCAGGGGAACGAGCAGTACTTC
CASSFQGNEQYF
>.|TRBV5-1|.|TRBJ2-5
TGCGCCAGCAGCTTCGGCAGGGGCTTTGAGACCCAGTACTTC
CASSFGRGFETQYF
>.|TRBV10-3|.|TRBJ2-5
TGTGCCATCGCCGCGTCGGGACTCCAAGAGACCCAGTACTTC
CAIAASGLQETQYF
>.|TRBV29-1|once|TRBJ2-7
TGCAGCGTTGAAGTTGGGGCCCGAGGCTACTACGAGCAGTACTTC
CSVEVGARGYYEQYF
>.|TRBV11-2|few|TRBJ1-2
TGTGCCAGCAGCTTAGAGGGGCATGGCTACACCTTC
CASSLEGHGYTF
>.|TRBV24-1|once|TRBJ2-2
TGTGCCACCAGTGATCAGGAAGGGACCACCGGGGAGCTGTTTTTT
CATSDQEGTTGELFF
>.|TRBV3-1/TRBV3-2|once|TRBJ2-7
TGTGCCAGCAGCCAAGGGCGGGAAACCTACGAGCAGTACTTC
CASSQGRETYEQYF
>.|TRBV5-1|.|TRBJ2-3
TGCGCCAGCAGCGCGGGACGGCCAAGCACAGATACGCAGTATTTT
CASSAGRPSTDTQYF
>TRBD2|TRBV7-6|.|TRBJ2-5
TGTGCCAGCAGCCTACTTAGCCGGGCTAGCGGGGTATTAGAGACCCAGTACTTC
CASSLLSRASGVLETQYF
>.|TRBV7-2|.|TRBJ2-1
TGTGCCAGTTCCCGGGGCAGAGAGTACAATGAGCAGTTCTTC
CASSRGREYNEQFF
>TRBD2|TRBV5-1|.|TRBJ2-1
TGCGCCAGCAGCGTCCGGGACGGCCCACTAGCGGGAGATGAGCAGTTCTTC
CASSVRDGPLAGDEQFF
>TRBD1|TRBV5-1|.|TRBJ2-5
TGCGCCAGCAGCTTGGGAGACAGGGGGCAAGAGACCCAGTACTTC
CASSLGDRGQETQYF
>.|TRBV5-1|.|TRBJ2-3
TGCGCCAGCAGCTTGGGGGTAGGCTTCGGGGACACAGATACGCAGTATTTT
CASSLGVGFGDTDTQYF
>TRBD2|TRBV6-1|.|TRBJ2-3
TGTGCCAGCAGTGATAGCGGGTACAGCACAGATACGCAGTATTTT
CASSDSGYSTDTQYF
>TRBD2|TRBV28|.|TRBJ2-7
TGTGCCAGCAGTACCTCCTCCCCGGGGAGCGGGAGGATATGGGGCTCCTACGAGCAGTACTTC
CASSTSSPGSGRIWGSYEQYF
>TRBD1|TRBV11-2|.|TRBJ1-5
TGTGCCAGCAGCCCCGGGACAGACATTTATCAGCCCCAGCATTTT
CASSPGTDIYQPQHF
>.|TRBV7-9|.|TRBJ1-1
TGTGCCAGCAGCTTTAGTCGAAGCTATGGAGAGAACACTGAAGCTTTCTTT
CASSFSRSYGENTEAFF
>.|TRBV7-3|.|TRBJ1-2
TGTGCCAGCAGCTTAACGTTTGGGACACTAAACGGGGACTATGGCTACACCTTC
CASSLTFGTLNGDYGYTF
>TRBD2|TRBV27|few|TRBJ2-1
TGTGCCAGCAGTTGGCTAGCGGGAGGGCGGCATGAGCAGTTCTTC
CASSWLAGGRHEQFF
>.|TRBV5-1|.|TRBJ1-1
TGCGCCAGCAGCTTGGCGATACAGGGTGGGACTGAAGCTTTCTTT
CASSLAIQGGTEAFF
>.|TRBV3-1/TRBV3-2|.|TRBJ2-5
TGTGCCAGCAGCCAAGGCGGTAAAGAGACCCAGTACTTC
CASSQGGKETQYF
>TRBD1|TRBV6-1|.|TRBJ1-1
TGTGCCAGCAGTGAAAGATGGACAGGGAGACAGAGGACTGAAGCTTTCTTT
CASSERWTGRQRTEAFF
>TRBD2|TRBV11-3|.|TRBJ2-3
TGTGCCAGCAGCTTAGGAGGGACTAGCCCAGATACGCAGTATTTT
CASSLGGTSPDTQYF
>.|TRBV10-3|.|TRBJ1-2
TGTGCCATCAGTGAGGGGGGGGCGAAACGGTATGGCTACACCTTC
CAISEGGAKRYGYTF
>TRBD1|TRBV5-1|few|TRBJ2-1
TGCGCCAGTGCCCTAGAGGGACAGGGTACCAATGAGCAGTTCTTC
CASALEGQGTNEQFF
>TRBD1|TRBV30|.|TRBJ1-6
TGTGCCTGGACAAGGACAGGGTGGTCACCCCTCCACTTT
CAWTRTGWSPLHF
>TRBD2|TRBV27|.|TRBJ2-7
TGTGCCAGCAGTATCGGACTAGCCGTTGGGTACGAGCAGTACTTC
CASSIGLAVGYEQYF
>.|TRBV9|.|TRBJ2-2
TGTGCCAGCAGCACCAGAGGACGGAGGGGCGGGGAGCTGTTTTTT
CASSTRGRRGGELFF
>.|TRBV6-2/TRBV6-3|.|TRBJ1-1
TGTGCCAGCAGTTACTCGGAGGACATGAACACTGAAGCTTTCTTT
CASSYSEDMNTEAFF